This record concerns one TCR beta chain sequence. The V gene end was trimmed by 5 bases and the J gene end by 7 bases; junction bases not matched to a gene: 8. Germline loops: CDR1 PRHDT, CDR2 FYEKMQ (reference sequence). The CDR3 runs 15 residues. TCRdb keeps only in-frame clones here, not all; method: immunoSEQ multiplex PCR. This sample has about 82,000 clones, with roughly three quarters found just once. The Seattle patients, enrolled during active infection, were followed longitudinally. The sample originates from a study of blood T cell repertoires in COVID-19. The chain is built from TRBV13 and TRBJ1-3; 10 bases are shared with TRBD1. Sequences were obtained from peripheral blood. This receptor was identified in a man aged 60 to 75 with COVID-19, enrolled during active disease. The DNA for the CDR3 is TGTGCCAGCAGCCCGGGACAGGGGTACGGGAACACCATATATTTT. It encodes CASSPGQGYGNTIYF.